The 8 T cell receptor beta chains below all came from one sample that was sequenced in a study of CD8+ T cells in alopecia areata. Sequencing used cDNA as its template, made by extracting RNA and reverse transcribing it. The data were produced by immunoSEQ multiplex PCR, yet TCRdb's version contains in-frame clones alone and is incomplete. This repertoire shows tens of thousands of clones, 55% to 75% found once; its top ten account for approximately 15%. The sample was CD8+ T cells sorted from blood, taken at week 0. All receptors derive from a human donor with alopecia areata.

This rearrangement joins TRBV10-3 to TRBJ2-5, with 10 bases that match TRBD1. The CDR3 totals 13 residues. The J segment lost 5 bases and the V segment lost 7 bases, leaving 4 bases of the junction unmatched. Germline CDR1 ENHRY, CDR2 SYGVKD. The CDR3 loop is CAITEDRGETQYF. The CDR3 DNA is TGTGCCATCACCGAGGACAGGGGGGAGACCCAGTACTTC.

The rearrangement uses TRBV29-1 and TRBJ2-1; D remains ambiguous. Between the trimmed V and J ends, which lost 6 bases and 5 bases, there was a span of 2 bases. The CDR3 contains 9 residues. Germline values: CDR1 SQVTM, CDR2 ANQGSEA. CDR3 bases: TGCAGCGTGGACAATGAGCAGTTCTTC. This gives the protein CSVDNEQFF.

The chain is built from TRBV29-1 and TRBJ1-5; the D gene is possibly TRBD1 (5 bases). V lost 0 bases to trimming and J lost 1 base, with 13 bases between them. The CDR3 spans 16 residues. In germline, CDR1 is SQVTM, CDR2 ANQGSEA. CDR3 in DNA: TGCAGCGTTGAAGATCCCCCAGGGACGAGCAATCAGCCCCAGCATTTT. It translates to CSVEDPPGTSNQPQHF. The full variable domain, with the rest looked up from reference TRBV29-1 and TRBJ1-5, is SAVISQKPSRDICQRGTSLTIQCQVDSQVTMMFWYRQQPGQSLTLIATANQGSEATYESGFVIDKFPISRPNLTFSTLTVSNMSPEDSSIYLCSVEDPPGTSNQPQHFGDGTRLSIL.

This CDR3 is CAWSVLAGKNEQFF. The CDR3 nucleotides are TGTGCCTGGAGTGTACTAGCGGGAAAGAATGAGCAGTTCTTC. The V gene is TRBV30, the J gene TRBJ2-1; 10 positions agree with TRBD2. CDR1 and CDR2 from the germline V gene are GTSNPN and SVGIG (reference sequence). J gave up 7 bases and V 0 bases, and 3 bases lay outside the gene matches. The CDR3 loop spans 14 amino acids.

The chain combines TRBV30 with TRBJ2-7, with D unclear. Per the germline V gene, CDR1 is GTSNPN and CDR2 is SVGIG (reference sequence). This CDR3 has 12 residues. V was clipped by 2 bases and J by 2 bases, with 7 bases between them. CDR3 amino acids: CAWSLGTYEQYF. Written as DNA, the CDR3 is TGTGCCTGGAGTTTGGGGACCTACGAGCAGTACTTC.

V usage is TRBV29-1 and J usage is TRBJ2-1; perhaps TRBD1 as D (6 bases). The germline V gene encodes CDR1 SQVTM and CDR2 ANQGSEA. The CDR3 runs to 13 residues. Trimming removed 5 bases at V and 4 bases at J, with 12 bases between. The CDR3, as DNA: TGCAGCGTTCGGACAGCCCTTTACAATGAGCAGTTCTTC. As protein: CSVRTALYNEQFF.

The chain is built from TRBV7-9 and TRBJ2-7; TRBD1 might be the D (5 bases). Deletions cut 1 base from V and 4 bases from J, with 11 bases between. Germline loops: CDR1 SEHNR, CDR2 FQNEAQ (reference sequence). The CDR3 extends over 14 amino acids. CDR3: CASSLGQGWYEQYF. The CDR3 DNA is TGTGCCAGCAGCTTAGGGCAGGGTTGGTACGAGCAGTACTTC. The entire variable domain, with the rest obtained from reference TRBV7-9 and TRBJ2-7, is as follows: DTGVSQNPRHKITKRGQNVTFRCDPISEHNRLYWYRQTLGQGPEFLTYFQNEAQLEKSRLLSDRFSAERPKGSFSTLEIQRTEQGDSAMYLCASSLGQGWYEQYFGPGTRLTVT.

The CDR3 spells CASSQEDGTGMPEAFF. CDR3 nucleotide sequence: TGTGCCAGCAGCCAGGAAGACGGGACAGGGATGCCTGAAGCTTTCTTT. This chain connects TRBV4-2 to TRBJ1-1; TRBD1 aligns across 9 bases. V was clipped by 3 bases and J by 6 bases; unmatched bases: 11. CDR1 is LGHNA and CDR2 is YNFKEQ in the germline V gene. The CDR3 is made up of 16 amino acids.